This T cell receptor beta chain derives from a study of OX40 agonist ivuxolimab in advanced cancers. The wider study: The patients' treatment was ivuxolimab, an agonistic anti-OX40 (CD134) antibody. Subjects had a mean age of about 65 years, with a range of about 23 to 79; just over 80% were male. Study conclusions and caveats: At 0.1 to 3.0 mg/kg and by week 6, CD4+ and CD8+ T cells in the blood had expanded clonally. Mean expanded clone counts were higher in CD8+ than CD4+ T cells.

The V gene's germline CDR1 is SGHVS and CDR2 FNYEAQ. There are 12 residues in the CDR3. About this clone itself: What it binds is unknown.

Data came from immunoSEQ multiplex PCR; TCRdb stores just in-frame clones and leaves some out. Seen here are tens of thousands of clones, 74% observed once, and the top ten hold 18%. The input for sequencing was CD4+ or CD8+ T cells sorted from blood, taken in a trial of the OX40 agonist ivuxolimab. This sequence originates from an adult with an advanced solid tumor such as melanoma, head and neck, liver or kidney cancer. J is TRBJ2-5 and V is TRBV7-6; D is ambiguous. The J call may be incorrect, as the DNA end agrees better with TRBJ2-7. The CDR3 DNA is TGTGCCAGCAGCTTAGCTGGAGCCGAGCAGTACTTC. The encoded protein is CASSLAGAEQYF.